This T cell receptor (beta chain) emerged from a study of CD8 T cells in Susac syndrome. CDR1 is DFQATT and CDR2 is SNEGSKA in the germline V gene (reference sequence). Trimming removed 6 bases at V and 2 bases at J, with 15 bases between. The CDR3 runs to 14 residues. Random hexamers served to reverse transcribe roughly 0.5 to 1 ug RNA. Multiplex immunoSEQ PCR targeted 54 Vbeta and 13 Jbeta TCR beta segments. TCRdb reprocessed the immunoSEQ multiplex PCR reads via MiXCR and lists one record per CDR3 protein. The table shows roughly 200,000 distinct CDR3 sequences, with around 95% occurring only once. FACS enriched CD8+ TEMRA cells, while bulk CD8+ and CD4+ were negatively isolated. This clonotype was counted once.

Sequencing was carried out using CD4+ T cells from PBMCs. The J gene is TRBJ2-3, the V gene TRBV20-1; a possible D gene is TRBD2 (6 bases). This sequence originates from a human donor with multiple sclerosis. Written as DNA, the CDR3 is TGCAGTGCCTCCGGGGACTTCTACACAGATACGCAGTATTTT. Translated, it gives CSASGDFYTDTQYF.